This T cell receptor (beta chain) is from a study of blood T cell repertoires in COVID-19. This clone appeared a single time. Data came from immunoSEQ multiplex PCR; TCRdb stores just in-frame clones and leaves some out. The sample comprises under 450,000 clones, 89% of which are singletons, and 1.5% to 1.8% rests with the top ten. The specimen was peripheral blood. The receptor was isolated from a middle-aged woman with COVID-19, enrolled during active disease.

In nucleotides, the CDR3 is TGCGCCAGCAGCCCTCATCAATCGGACAGGGAAACTTTCTTT. This translates into CASSPHQSDRETFF. V is TRBV4-1 and J is TRBJ1-1, with 8 bases matching TRBD1. The CDR3 is 14 amino acids. Germline CDR1 and CDR2: MGHRA and YSYEKL. V dropped 4 bases and J dropped 12; count of bases not matched to a gene: 13.